This T cell receptor beta chain emerged from a study of blood T cell repertoires in COVID-19. Study context: T cells, B-cell-depleted T cells, or PBMCs provided the cDNA or gDNA that served as material.

Data came from immunoSEQ multiplex PCR; TCRdb stores just in-frame clones and leaves some out. The sample has about 110,000 clones; around 85% are singletons. The source material was peripheral blood. This receptor was taken from a human donor in a cohort sampled during active COVID-19.

The DNA for the CDR3 is TGCAGCGTCCTAGTGGTGACCAACGTCCTGACTTTC. This gives the protein CSVLVVTNVLTF. The chain joins TRBV29-1 to TRBJ2-6; D not certain. V lost 6 bases and J 8 bases, leaving 11 bases between the germline ends. This CDR3 is built from 12 residues. CDR1 is SQVTM, CDR2 ANQGSEA, per germline.